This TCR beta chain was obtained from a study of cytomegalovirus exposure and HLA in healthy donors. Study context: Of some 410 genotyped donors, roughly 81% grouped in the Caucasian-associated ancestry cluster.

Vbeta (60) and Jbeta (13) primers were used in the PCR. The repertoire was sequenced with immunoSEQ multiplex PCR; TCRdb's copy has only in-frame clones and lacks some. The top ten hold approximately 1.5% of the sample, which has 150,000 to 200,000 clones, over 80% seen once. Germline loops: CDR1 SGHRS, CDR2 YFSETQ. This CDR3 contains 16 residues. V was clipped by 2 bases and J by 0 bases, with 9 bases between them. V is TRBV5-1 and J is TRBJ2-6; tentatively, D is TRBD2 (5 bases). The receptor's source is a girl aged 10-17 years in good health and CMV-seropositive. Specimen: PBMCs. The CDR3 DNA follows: TGCGCCAGCAGCTTCATCGGGGTCTCTGGGGCCAACGTCCTGACTTTC. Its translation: CASSFIGVSGANVLTF.